This entry lists 30 T cell receptor beta chains sequenced from one sample in a study of T cells in Graves' hyperthyroidism and ophthalmopathy (dated by TCRdb to about 2019). Libraries were constructed by multiplex PCR. For sequencing, an Illumina HiSeq 2000 was employed. The TCR beta CDR3 regions were amplified from the RNA transcripts. For the first round of RT-PCR on the TCR CDR3, the HTBI primer set was used together with the Qiagen OneStep RT-PCR kit. TCRdb reprocessing: public reads trimmed at Q25 with fastp, clones called with MiXCR, in-frame beta chains kept. Each CDR3 protein appears once, grouped with its most common genes and DNA. Here the sample has approximately 220,000 distinct CDR3 sequences; around 18% occur a single time. The ten most abundant clones make up around 43% of the sample. The sequencing sample was made of blood. The receptor set was obtained from a man aged 35-49 years with Graves' hyperthyroidism.

This chain links TRBV4-3 with TRBJ2-6; 9 bases map to TRBD2. The CDR3 length is 16 residues. The J segment lost 3 bases and the V segment lost 0 bases, leaving 0 bases of the junction unmatched. Germline CDR1 is LGHNA and CDR2 is YSLEER. CDR3 amino acids: CASSQDSGGGANVLTF. DNA of the CDR3: TGCGCCAGCAGCCAAGATAGCGGGGGTGGGGCCAACGTCCTGACTTTC.

This chain connects TRBV9 to TRBJ2-2; 7 nucleotides line up with TRBD1. Germline trimming cut 0 bases from V and 0 bases from J; bases unmatched to any gene: 2. CDR1 SGDLS and CDR2 YYNGEE come from the germline V gene. The length of the CDR3 is 16 residues. CDR3 residues: CASSVVDRSNTGELFF. Written as DNA, the CDR3 is TGTGCCAGCAGCGTAGTGGACAGGTCGAACACCGGGGAGCTGTTTTTT.

Ten or more counts support this clonotype. The chain uses TRBV12-3 or TRBV12-4 and TRBJ2-1; D is perhaps TRBD2 (5 bases). The CDR3 covers 12 residues. Between the trimmed V and J ends, which lost 6 bases and 9 bases, there was a span of 12 bases. The CDR3 sequence is CASSWVGSEQFF. CDR3 coding DNA: TGTGCCAGCAGCTGGGTGGGGAGTGAGCAGTTCTTC.

This chain joins TRBV4-1 and TRBJ2-2, with D perhaps matching TRBD2 (5 bases). Per the germline V gene, CDR1 is MGHRA and CDR2 is YSYEKL. The CDR3 contains 15 residues. The V end was cut by 4 bases, the J end by 6 bases, with 15 bases between. CDR3 residues: CASSLYNAGAGELFF. The CDR3 DNA sequence: TGCGCCAGCAGCCTGTACAACGCCGGGGCCGGGGAGCTGTTTTTT.

The table lists this clonotype with many counts. This chain links TRBV5-1 with TRBJ1-6, with 12 bases aligning to TRBD1. Germline assignment: CDR1 SGHRS and CDR2 YFSETQ. The CDR3 consists of 17 residues. V lost 4 bases to trimming and J lost 6 bases; unmatched junction nucleotides: 8. CDR3 nucleotide sequence: TGCGCCAGCAGCCAAACGGGACAGGGGGCCGGTAATTCACCCCTCCACTTT. This gives the protein CASSQTGQGAGNSPLHF.

This chain connects TRBV9 to TRBJ2-7, with a tentative D call TRBD1 (6 bases). CDR3 size: 14 residues. The V end was cut by 0 bases, the J end by 2 bases, with 9 bases between. Per germline, CDR1 SGDLS and CDR2 YYNGEE. CDR3 protein: CASSVGRGPYEQYF. The DNA of the CDR3 is TGTGCCAGCAGCGTAGGCAGGGGTCCCTACGAGCAGTACTTC.

The V and J genes are TRBV28 and TRBJ2-1; 13 positions agree with TRBD2. Germline trimming cut 6 bases from V and 8 bases from J; bases unmatched to any gene: 10. The length of the CDR3 is 16 residues. Germline V gene data show CDR1 as MDHEN and CDR2 as SYDVKM. The CDR3 reads CASSPPRTSGSDEQFF. DNA of the CDR3: TGTGCCAGCAGCCCGCCCCGGACTAGCGGGAGCGATGAGCAGTTCTTC. The full variable domain, completed using reference TRBV28 and TRBJ2-1, is DVKVTQSSRYLVKRTGEKVFLECVQDMDHENMFWYRQDPGLGLRLIYFSYDVKMKEKGDIPEGYSVSREKKERFSLILESASTNQTSMYLCASSPPRTSGSDEQFFGPGTRLTVL.

This clonotype came up many times. V gene TRBV15 combines with J gene TRBJ1-5; possibly TRBD1 for D (5 bases). Between the trimmed V and J ends, which lost 1 base and 0 bases, there was a span of 7 bases. Germline assignment: CDR1 LNHNV and CDR2 YYDKDF (reference sequence). The CDR3 has 15 amino acids. In nucleotides, the CDR3 is TGTGCCACCAGCAGAGCACAGGTTAGCAATCAGCCCCAGCATTTT. Protein product: CATSRAQVSNQPQHF.

This clonotype was observed many times. The CDR3: CASGPGGSDTQYF. CDR3 nucleotide sequence: TGTGCCAGCGGGCCGGGGGGCTCAGATACGCAGTATTTT. The chain employs TRBV7-2 and TRBJ2-3; possibly TRBD2 for D (7 bases). The germline V gene encodes CDR1 SGHTA and CDR2 FQGNSA. V lost 8 bases and J lost 4, with 13 bases in between. This CDR3 has 13 residues.

The V call is TRBV11-1, the J call TRBJ2-5; 8 bases agree with TRBD2. This CDR3 is 14 amino acids long. The junction had 12 bases not matched to a gene; V was cut back by 3 bases and J by 12 bases. The germline CDR1 and CDR2 sequences are SGHAT and FQDESV (reference sequence). The CDR3 coding sequence is TGTGCCAGCAGCTTCTTAGCGGGGAAGGCCCAAGAGTACTTC. Amino acid sequence: CASSFLAGKAQEYF.

This clonotype was detected a few times. This chain connects TRBV20-1 to TRBJ2-7; D possibly corresponds to TRBD1 (5 bases). Trimming stripped 3 bases from V and 6 bases from J, with 9 bases between. This CDR3 spans 11 amino acids. The V gene's germline CDR1 is DFQATT and CDR2 SNEGSKA (reference sequence). The CDR3 sequence is CSARTVTEQYF. DNA for the CDR3: TGCAGTGCTAGGACAGTTACCGAGCAGTACTTC.

The rearrangement uses TRBV28 and TRBJ1-5, with D possibly TRBD1 on 6 matching bases. The germline gives CDR1 MDHEN, CDR2 SYDVKM. Trimming removed 2 bases at V and 3 bases at J, with 11 bases between. This CDR3 is 15 amino acids long. The CDR3 protein is CASSLGGDNNQPQHF. CDR3 nucleotide sequence: TGTGCCAGCAGTTTAGGGGGGGACAACAATCAGCCCCAGCATTTT.

This clonotype came up many times. J is TRBJ1-6 and V is TRBV6-2 or TRBV6-3; a weak D match, TRBD1 (5 bases). In germline, CDR1 is MNHEY, CDR2 SVGEGT. CDR3 length: 15 residues. The germline V and J ends were trimmed by 6 bases and 10 bases, with 19 bases remaining between them. The CDR3 DNA reads as TGTGCCAGCAGCCAGAGGGGACCGGGGGGATCACCCCTCCACTTT. This encodes CASSQRGPGGSPLHF.

This clonotype was seen many times. The chain uses TRBV5-1 and TRBJ2-7; 8 bases match TRBD1. Germline CDR1 SGHRS, CDR2 YFSETQ. With V trimmed by 2 bases and J by 4 bases, 5 bases remained unmatched. The CDR3 length is 14 residues. The CDR3 spells CASSFDRGPYEQYF. DNA of the CDR3: TGCGCCAGCAGCTTCGACAGGGGCCCTTACGAGCAGTACTTC.

V is TRBV15 and J is TRBJ2-7; 9 positions agree with TRBD1. This CDR3 region has 15 residues. Per germline, CDR1 LNHNV and CDR2 YYDKDF (reference sequence). With V trimmed by 0 bases and J by 5 bases, 5 bases remained unmatched. The CDR3 loop is CATSREGTGFDEQYF. CDR3 bases: TGTGCCACCAGCAGAGAGGGGACAGGGTTCGACGAGCAGTACTTC. Full variable domain (missing parts from reference TRBV15 and TRBJ2-7): DAMVIQNPRYQVTQFGKPVTLSCSQTLNHNVMYWYQQKSSQAPKLLFHYYDKDFNNEADTPDNFQSRRPNTSFCFLDIRSPGLGDTAMYLCATSREGTGFDEQYFGPGTRLTVT.

This clonotype was recorded many times. The chain has TRBV10-3 and TRBJ1-3; D is uncertain. The CDR3 is made up of 14 amino acids. Germline CDR1 ENHRY, CDR2 SYGVKD. V lost 0 bases to trimming and J lost 2 bases, with 5 bases between them. In DNA, the CDR3 is TGTGCCATCAGTGAGTCGGGGACTGGAAACACCATATATTTT. Translating gives CAISESGTGNTIYF.

This rearrangement joins TRBV5-6 to TRBJ2-7; tentative D call: TRBD2 (5 bases). Germline values: CDR1 SGHDT, CDR2 YYEEEE. CDR3 length equals 14 residues. V dropped 2 bases and J dropped 3 bases, with 12 bases sitting between them. This CDR3 reads CASSFQDSSYEQYF. The DNA for the CDR3 is TGTGCCAGCAGCTTCCAGGACTCGAGCTACGAGCAGTACTTC.

The chain is built from TRBV7-6 and TRBJ1-5, with D perhaps matching TRBD1 (5 bases). This CDR3 has 18 residues. CDR1 and CDR2 (germline): SGHVS, FNYEAQ. V was shortened by 2 bases and J by 4 bases, with 21 bases between the two germline ends. CDR3 sequence: CASSLNIPGPTNNQPQHF. The CDR3, as DNA: TGTGCCAGCAGCTTAAATATTCCGGGACCAACTAATAATCAGCCCCAGCATTTT.

A few counts support this clonotype. Since a much larger clone is just one base distant, this may be a read error. The chain uses TRBV10-3 and TRBJ2-5; tentatively, D is TRBD2 (7 bases). CDR3 size: 16 residues. Germline V gene sequence: CDR1 ENHRY, CDR2 SYGVKD. Trimming left V 2 bases short and J 4 bases short, with 17 bases between. The CDR3 DNA is TGTGCCATCAGTGAGCCCGGGGGGCTTTTACGAGAGACCCAGTACTTC. Protein: CAISEPGGLLRETQYF.

The chain combines TRBV10-1 with TRBJ2-1; 7 bases fit TRBD1. J lost 9 bases, V lost 6 bases, and 14 bases had no gene match. In germline, CDR1 is WNHNN, CDR2 SYGVQD (reference sequence). The CDR3 contains 15 residues. CDR3 loop: CASSGQALPPLEQFF. CDR3 DNA: TGCGCCAGCAGCGGACAGGCCCTCCCTCCTCTTGAGCAGTTCTTC.

With respect to this clonotype: A much bigger clone sits one base away, suggesting this may be a read error. J is TRBJ1-1 and V is TRBV20-1; 7 bases are a match to TRBD1. The CDR3 is made up of 16 amino acids. Germline V gene sequence: CDR1 DFQATT, CDR2 SNEGSKA (reference sequence). V trimming: 3 bases; J trimming: 5 bases; junction bases outside the gene matches: 15. CDR3 sequence reads: CSASTAGGRGRTEAFF. CDR3 in DNA: TGCAGTGCTAGCACTGCTGGTGGCAGGGGGAGAACTGAAGCTTTCTTT.

A note on this clonotype: Given a much more abundant clone one base away, this may be a read error. The chain uses TRBV12-3 or TRBV12-4 and TRBJ1-2; D is ambiguous. Trimming removed 4 bases at V and 5 bases at J, with 11 bases between. The CDR3 sequence is 13 residues long. CDR3 coding DNA: TGTGCCAGCAGTTCACGGTTTCCTTATGGCTACACCTTC. It encodes CASSSRFPYGYTF.

There are many counts of this clonotype. The rearrangement links TRBV18 to TRBJ1-1; D unresolved. This CDR3 has 14 amino acids. V was trimmed by 6 bases and J by 6 bases, leaving 17 bases between them. CDR1 and CDR2 from the germline V gene are KGHSH and LQKENI. The CDR3 coding sequence is TGTGCCAGCTCGTATGGACGGGCCAACGCTGAAGCTTTCTTT. This encodes CASSYGRANAEAFF.

This clonotype was observed many times. This chain joins TRBV6-2 or TRBV6-3 and TRBJ2-3, with 7 bases matching TRBD1. The CDR3 length is 18 residues. The V and J ends lost 4 bases and 1 base, in that order; junction bases with no gene match: 14. Germline-derived CDR1 and CDR2 are MNHEY and SVGEGT. The CDR3 region has the DNA TGTGCCAGCAGTTTCTCAACAGCTCGGGACAGTCGCACAGATACGCAGTATTTT. Protein product: CASSFSTARDSRTDTQYF.

The chain joins TRBV18 to TRBJ1-2, with a possible D match to TRBD1 (5 bases). Trimming pared 2 bases from V and 5 bases from J, leaving 15 bases between. The germline CDR1 and CDR2 sequences are KGHSH and LQKENI. CDR3 length: 15 amino acids. Here the CDR3 reads CASSPSRGTSYGYTF. The CDR3 DNA reads TGTGCCAGCTCACCATCCCGTGGGACGAGTTATGGCTACACCTTC.

This clonotype was counted at least ten times. This chain links TRBV12-3 or TRBV12-4 with TRBJ1-5; no definite D call. Deletions cut 6 bases from V and 5 bases from J, with 11 bases between. This CDR3 has 13 residues. The CDR3 here is CASRQDLYQPQHF. As DNA, the CDR3 is TGTGCCAGCAGGCAGGACTTATATCAGCCCCAGCATTTT.

The chain employs TRBV29-1 and TRBJ2-1, with 11 bases lining up with TRBD1. The CDR3 length is 18 residues. Trimming cost V 0 bases and J 7 bases; bases outside gene matches: 14. CDR1 SQVTM and CDR2 ANQGSEA come from the germline V gene. In DNA form, the CDR3 reads TGCAGCGTTGAAGATAGTTATAGAGGGACAGGGGGTCGGAATGAGCAGTTCTTC. Its translation: CSVEDSYRGTGGRNEQFF.

The chain joins TRBV24-1 to TRBJ2-7; D remains unclear. The CDR3 spans 12 residues. Germline CDR1 and CDR2: KGHDR and SFDVKD. Trimming removed 1 base at V and 3 bases at J, with 3 bases between. The CDR3 reads CATSDFGYEQYF. CDR3 bases: TGTGCCACCAGTGATTTCGGCTACGAGCAGTACTTC.

There are a few counts of this clonotype. The rearrangement links TRBV7-3 to TRBJ1-1, with 8 bases identical to TRBD1. This CDR3 contains 13 residues. The ends lost 4 bases at V and 7 bases at J; junction bases unmatched: 5. Germline values: CDR1 SGHTA, CDR2 FQGTGA. CDR3 sequence (DNA): TGTGCCAGCAGCTCACGAACAGGGGGTGAAGCTTTCTTT. Its protein product is CASSSRTGGEAFF.

This clonotype was detected many times. The rearrangement links TRBV14 to TRBJ2-3, with D maybe TRBD2 (6 bases). Germline CDR1 and CDR2: SGHDN and FVKESK. Trimming cost V 4 bases and J 6 bases, with 20 bases left between them. This CDR3 is built from 16 residues. The CDR3 here is CASSRKRGGEADTQYF. CDR3 bases: TGTGCCAGCAGCCGAAAAAGGGGAGGTGAGGCCGATACGCAGTATTTT.